A single sample gave rise to the 29 T cell receptor beta chains below, sequenced in a study of blood T cell repertoires in COVID-19. The repertoire was sequenced with immunoSEQ multiplex PCR; TCRdb's copy has only in-frame clones and lacks some. The table records about 200,000 clones, approximately 84% of them present only once. What was sequenced was peripheral blood. The receptor set was obtained from a woman between 65 and 79 years old with active or convalescent COVID-19.

This clone was counted once. The CDR3 here is CASSPDRNLGYTF. The CDR3 nucleotides read TGTGCCAGCAGTCCGGACAGGAATCTTGGCTACACCTTC. The chain is built from TRBV7-3 and TRBJ1-2, with 7 bases fitting TRBD1. The germline gives CDR1 SGHTA, CDR2 FQGTGA. Unmatched junction bases numbered 8, after V lost 6 bases and J lost 7 bases. This CDR3 contains 13 residues.

The rearrangement joins TRBV30 to TRBJ1-2, with TRBD1 as a possible D gene (6 bases). The CDR3 sequence is 14 residues long. V was shortened by 2 bases and J by 4 bases, with 14 bases between the two germline ends. Per the germline V gene, CDR1 is GTSNPN and CDR2 is SVGIG (reference sequence). As DNA, the CDR3 is TGTGCCTGGAGTACCCCGGGACAAATCTATGGCTACACCTTC. Translating gives CAWSTPGQIYGYTF.

This chain links TRBV5-1 with TRBJ1-2; maybe TRBD1 (6 bases). V gave up 4 bases and J gave up 6 bases, with 22 bases separating them. The length of the CDR3 is 16 residues. Germline V CDR1 and CDR2: SGHRS, YFSETQ. CDR3 amino acids: CASSLGLAQGYHGYTF. The CDR3 DNA is TGCGCCAGCAGCCTCGGGTTGGCCCAGGGGTACCATGGCTACACCTTC.

The chain is built from TRBV5-1 and TRBJ1-1; D call uncertain. Per germline, CDR1 SGHRS and CDR2 YFSETQ. This CDR3 has 15 amino acids. Trimming stripped 2 bases from V and 1 base from J, with 12 bases between. CDR3: CASSFDQASNTEAFF. The CDR3 bases are TGCGCCAGCAGCTTCGATCAGGCCTCGAACACTGAAGCTTTCTTT. The full variable domain, rest sourced from reference TRBV5-1 and TRBJ1-1, is KAGVTQTPRYLIKTRGQQVTLSCSPISGHRSVSWYQQTPGQGLQFLFEYFSETQRNKGNFPGRFSGRQFSNSRSEMNVSTLELGDSALYLCASSFDQASNTEAFFGQGTRLTVV.

This chain connects TRBV5-8 to TRBJ2-2; possibly TRBD1 for D (5 bases). This CDR3 has 14 amino acids. V was trimmed by 3 bases and J by 3 bases, leaving 9 bases between them. Germline loops: CDR1 SGHTS, CDR2 YDEGEE. The CDR3 is CASSSRQHTGELFF. For the CDR3, the DNA is TGTGCCAGCAGCTCAAGACAGCACACCGGGGAGCTGTTTTTT.

This clone came up once. The chain employs TRBV19 and TRBJ2-1; a weak D match, TRBD2 (6 bases). With 3 bases removed from V and 2 bases from J, the gap between germline ends came to 14 bases. The length of the CDR3 is 16 residues. Germline V lookup: CDR1 LNHDA, CDR2 SQIVND (reference sequence). CDR3 bases: TGTGCCAGTAGTATTGGGACTGCCAAGGCCTACAATGAGCAGTTCTTC. Protein sequence: CASSIGTAKAYNEQFF.

J is TRBJ2-1 and V is TRBV19, with 8 bases identical to TRBD2. This CDR3 contains 15 residues. Trimming removed 1 base from V and 4 bases from J; junction bases left unmatched: 3. CDR1 and CDR2 (germline): LNHDA, SQIVND (reference sequence). Here the CDR3 DNA reads TGTGCCAGTAGTATAGGGGTAGCGGGGTACAATGAGCAGTTCTTC. This codes for CASSIGVAGYNEQFF.

This chain uses TRBV5-1 with TRBJ2-4, with a possible D match to TRBD2 (5 bases). This CDR3 spans 13 amino acids. Germline V gives CDR1 SGHRS, CDR2 YFSETQ. V was cut by 4 bases and J by 6 bases, with 11 bases left in between. CDR3 DNA: TGCGCCAGCAGCCCAACCGGGGTAAACATTCAGTACTTC. It is translated as CASSPTGVNIQYF.

The chain recombines TRBV6-5 with TRBJ1-3, with D hard to call. CDR3 length: 16 amino acids. Germline V lookup: CDR1 MNHEY, CDR2 SVGAGI. The ends were cut back, 2 bases at V and 0 bases at J, with 11 bases in the middle. This CDR3 reads CASSYGHLRSGNTIYF. CDR3 in DNA: TGTGCCAGCAGTTACGGGCACCTACGCTCTGGAAACACCATATATTTT.

This chain joins TRBV5-5 and TRBJ2-7, with D possibly matching TRBD1 (5 bases). The CDR3 has 16 residues. Germline V gene sequence: CDR1 SGHKS, CDR2 YYEKEE (reference sequence). Trimming took 0 bases from V and 3 from J, leaving 16 bases between them. CDR3: CASSLEQVSAYYEQYF. The CDR3, as DNA: TGTGCCAGCAGCTTGGAACAGGTGTCAGCCTACTACGAGCAGTACTTC.

The rearrangement links TRBV19 to TRBJ1-1; no definite D call. The germline V and J ends were trimmed by 3 bases and 1 base, with 6 bases remaining between them. The CDR3 runs to 13 residues. The germline V gene encodes CDR1 LNHDA and CDR2 SQIVND (reference sequence). In DNA, the CDR3 is TGTGCCAGTAGTATGTTCAGGAACACTGAAGCTTTCTTT. This translates into CASSMFRNTEAFF.

CDR3 sequence reads: CASSESHVTDTQYF. For the CDR3, the DNA is TGCGCCAGCAGTGAGTCTCATGTCACAGATACGCAGTATTTT. V usage is TRBV10-1 and J usage is TRBJ2-3; D is undetermined. The CDR3 runs to 14 residues. V lost 0 bases to trimming and J lost 2 bases, with 6 bases between them. Germline-derived CDR1 and CDR2 are WNHNN and SYGVQD (reference sequence).

CDR3 region: CASSPGQMNTGELFF. CDR3 coding DNA: TGCGCCAGCAGCCCCGGACAGATGAACACCGGGGAGCTGTTTTTT. The chain has TRBV5-1 and TRBJ2-2, with D perhaps TRBD1 (6 bases). CDR1 SGHRS and CDR2 YFSETQ come from the germline V gene. Trimming stripped 4 bases from V and 1 base from J, with 11 bases between. The CDR3 loop spans 15 amino acids.

The chain combines TRBV18 with TRBJ1-2, with 12 bases fitting TRBD1. This CDR3 has 15 residues. The germline gives CDR1 KGHSH, CDR2 LQKENI. V shed 6 bases and J 8 bases; nucleotides not matched to a gene: 10. CDR3 coding DNA: TGTGCCAGCTCGACCGGGACAGGGGGCTTTTGGGGCTACACCTTC. Protein sequence: CASSTGTGGFWGYTF.

The chain recombines TRBV7-2 with TRBJ1-4; D is undetermined. Trimming took off 1 base at V and 3 bases at J, with 6 bases between the two ends. The length of the CDR3 is 14 residues. Germline CDR1 reads SGHTA; CDR2 reads FQGNSA. The CDR3 bases are TGTGCCAGCAGCTTAGGCCGGTCTAATGAAAAACTGTTTTTT. This sequence encodes CASSLGRSNEKLFF.

V and J are TRBV5-1 and TRBJ2-3; D remains ambiguous. The V end lost 0 bases, the J end lost 2 bases, and 10 bases lay between the germline ends. This CDR3 spans 15 amino acids. CDR1 and CDR2 from the germline V gene are SGHRS and YFSETQ. The CDR3 DNA reads as TGCGCCAGCAGCTTGGGCCTATCCTTCACAGATACGCAGTATTTT. It specifies CASSLGLSFTDTQYF.

This sequence joins TRBV20-1 and TRBJ2-7; 7 bases are a match to TRBD2. Germline V gene sequence: CDR1 DFQATT, CDR2 SNEGSKA (reference sequence). The CDR3 totals 13 residues. The V and J ends lost 3 bases and 5 bases, in that order; junction bases with no gene match: 7. The CDR3 region has the DNA TGCAGTGCTAGTATGGCGGGAGATCACGAGCAGTACTTC. Translating gives CSASMAGDHEQYF.

The rearrangement joins TRBV3-1 (or the pseudogene TRBV3-2) to TRBJ2-1, with D perhaps matching TRBD2 (5 bases). The CDR3 loop spans 16 amino acids. Germline V gene sequence: CDR1 LGHDT, CDR2 YNNKEL (reference sequence). The germline V and J ends were trimmed by 2 bases and 4 bases, with 15 bases remaining between them. CDR3 sequence (DNA): TGTGCCAGCAGCCAATGGGGAGCGACTGAGTACAATGAGCAGTTCTTC. Translating it yields CASSQWGATEYNEQFF.

CDR3 residues: CASSRGGYTDTQYF. The CDR3 DNA is TGCGCCAGCAGCCGCGGAGGTTACACAGATACGCAGTATTTT. This chain uses TRBV4-1 with TRBJ2-3; possible D gene TRBD2, 5 bases. The CDR3 sequence is 14 residues long. Germline lookup yields CDR1 MGHRA and CDR2 YSYEKL. The V and J ends lost 4 bases and 2 bases respectively, with 10 bases between them.

This chain links TRBV7-8 with TRBJ2-7, with TRBD2 as a possible D gene (6 bases). Trimming took off 5 bases at V and 4 bases at J, with 15 bases between the two ends. The CDR3 consists of 14 residues. The germline V gene has CDR1 SGHVS and CDR2 FQNEAQ. CDR3 bases: TGTGCCAGCAGCCGGAGGGGAGGCCTTTACGAGCAGTACTTC. Translated, it gives CASSRRGGLYEQYF.

This clone occurred a few times. V and J are TRBV4-1 and TRBJ2-3; D might be TRBD2 (7 bases). The CDR3 has 16 amino acids. V was trimmed by 4 bases and J by 1 base, leaving 15 bases between them. The V gene's germline CDR1 is MGHRA and CDR2 YSYEKL. CDR3 nucleotides: TGCGCCAGCAGCCCGAGGGGGGGCTTAGGCACAGATACGCAGTATTTT. As protein: CASSPRGGLGTDTQYF.

J is TRBJ2-1 and V is TRBV24-1; D may be TRBD1 (6 bases). The V gene's germline CDR1 is KGHDR and CDR2 SFDVKD. The CDR3 contains 18 residues. The V end lost 6 bases, the J end lost 1 base, and 21 bases lay between the germline ends. CDR3 sequence: CATSRDRAGTRSYNEQFF. CDR3 nucleotides: TGTGCCACCAGTCGTGATCGGGCTGGGACAAGGTCCTACAATGAGCAGTTCTTC.

The chain employs TRBV29-1 and TRBJ2-1; TRBD2 matches 7 bases. This CDR3 is built from 16 residues. Trimming cost V 3 bases and J 2 bases; bases outside gene matches: 10. The germline V gene encodes CDR1 SQVTM and CDR2 ANQGSEA. CDR3 region: CSVDLVGEGTYNEQFF. The CDR3 DNA sequence: TGCAGCGTTGATTTGGTGGGGGAGGGGACCTACAATGAGCAGTTCTTC.

This clone has only a few counts. The rearrangement links TRBV2 to TRBJ2-7; D might be TRBD1 (7 bases). This CDR3 region has 14 residues. Per the germline V gene, CDR1 is SNHLY and CDR2 is FYNNEI. V was shortened by 6 bases and J by 7 bases, with 19 bases between the two germline ends. CDR3 in amino acids: CASRGQGGIEEQYF. The CDR3 region has the DNA TGTGCCAGCAGAGGCCAGGGGGGAATTGAAGAGCAGTACTTC.

This clone occurred once. The J gene is TRBJ2-7, the V gene TRBV2; D is perhaps TRBD1 (7 bases). Between the trimmed V and J ends, which lost 6 bases and 2 bases, there was a span of 14 bases. Germline lookup yields CDR1 SNHLY and CDR2 FYNNEI. This CDR3 comprises 14 residues. The DNA for the CDR3 is TGTGCCAGCAGAACTGGAGGGGGCCCCTACGAGCAGTACTTC. Protein sequence: CASRTGGGPYEQYF. Looking up the rest from reference TRBV2 and TRBJ2-7 gives the full variable domain: EPEVTQTPSHQVTQMGQEVILRCVPISNHLYFYWYRQILGQKVEFLVSFYNNEISEKSEIFDDQFSVERPDGSNFTLKIRSTKLEDSAMYFCASRTGGGPYEQYFGPGTRLTVT.

The genes are TRBV28 and TRBJ2-7, with D tentatively TRBD1 (6 bases). Deletions cut 1 base from V and 7 bases from J, with 17 bases between. In germline, CDR1 is MDHEN, CDR2 SYDVKM. The CDR3 is 15 residues long. The CDR3 DNA is TGTGCCAGCAGTTTATTCTCCACAGGGCCACGAGAGCAGTACTTC. Protein sequence: CASSLFSTGPREQYF.

This chain uses TRBV5-1 with TRBJ2-1; 7 bases fit TRBD1. There are 16 residues in the CDR3. Germline V gene sequence: CDR1 SGHRS, CDR2 YFSETQ. V shed 3 bases, J shed 2 bases, and the junction held 8 bases outside the gene matches. DNA for the CDR3: TGCGCCAGCAGCTCGGCCCCGGGACAGACCTACAATGAGCAGTTCTTC. Encoded protein: CASSSAPGQTYNEQFF.

The chain uses TRBV5-1 and TRBJ2-2; 9 bases match TRBD2. Germline V lookup: CDR1 SGHRS, CDR2 YFSETQ. V gave up 0 bases and J gave up 5 bases; unmatched junction bases: 5. The CDR3 has 16 residues. The CDR3 DNA reads as TGCGCCAGCAGCTTGGTGGTCCTAGCGGGGACCGGGGAGCTGTTTTTT. Translating it yields CASSLVVLAGTGELFF.

CDR3 residues: CASSFQGAHEQYF. The DNA for the CDR3 is TGTGCCAGCAGTTTCCAGGGGGCACACGAGCAGTACTTC. The chain is built from TRBV28 and TRBJ2-7; the match to TRBD1 covers 8 bases. CDR3 length equals 13 residues. Germline CDR1 is MDHEN and CDR2 is SYDVKM. Losses at the gene ends were 3 bases for V and 5 bases for J; bases not matched to a gene: 3. Combining the CDR3 with reference TRBV28 and TRBJ2-7 gives the whole variable domain DVKVTQSSRYLVKRTGEKVFLECVQDMDHENMFWYRQDPGLGLRLIYFSYDVKMKEKGDIPEGYSVSREKKERFSLILESASTNQTSMYLCASSFQGAHEQYFGPGTRLTVT.